This section outlines one T cell receptor beta chain sequence together with its context. What it binds is not known. The data originate from a study of graft-versus-host responses after intestinal transplantation. General study results and limits: Among circulating GvH clones, peak levels were associated with early post-transplant declines in HvG clones. Detected in recipient marrow were GvH clones, some of which were first observed in ileum or blood.

Germline CDR1 and CDR2: SGHNT and YENEEA. The CDR3 sequence is 16 residues long. V dropped 0 bases and J dropped 7; count of bases not matched to a gene: 7. Generated by immunoSEQ multiplex PCR, the TCRdb table keeps only in-frame clones and is missing some. The data hold around 28,000 clones, with approximately 87% observed a single time. The material sequenced was PBMCs, taken 28 days after intestinal transplant. The chain joins TRBV11-3 to TRBJ2-2, with 8 bases that match TRBD1. The source of this sequence is a human patient who received an intestinal transplant, so some T cells may come from the graft donor. CDR3 nucleotides: TGTGCCAGCAGCTTAGACCACGGACAGGGAGTCGGGGAGCTGTTTTTT. Amino acid sequence: CASSLDHGQGVGELFF. The full variable domain, its missing parts supplied by reference TRBV11-3 and TRBJ2-2, is EAGVVQSPRYKIIEKKQPVAFWCNPISGHNTLYWYLQNLGQGPELLIRYENEEAVDDSQLPKDRFSAERLKGVDSTLKIQPAELGDSAVYLCASSLDHGQGVGELFFGEGSRLTVL.